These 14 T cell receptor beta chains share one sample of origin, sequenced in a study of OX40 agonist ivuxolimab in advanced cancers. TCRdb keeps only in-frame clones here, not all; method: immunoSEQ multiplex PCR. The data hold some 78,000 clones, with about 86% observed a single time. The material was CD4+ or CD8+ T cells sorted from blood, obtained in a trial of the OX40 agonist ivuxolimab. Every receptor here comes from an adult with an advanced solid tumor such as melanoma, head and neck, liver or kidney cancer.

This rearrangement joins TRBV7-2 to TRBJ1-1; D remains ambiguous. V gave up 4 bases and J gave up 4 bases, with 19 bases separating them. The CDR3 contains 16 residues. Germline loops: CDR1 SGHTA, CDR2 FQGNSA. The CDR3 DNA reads TGTGCCAGCAGCTCAGCGTGGGCCGGAGCTACCACTGAAGCTTTCTTT. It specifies CASSSAWAGATTEAFF.

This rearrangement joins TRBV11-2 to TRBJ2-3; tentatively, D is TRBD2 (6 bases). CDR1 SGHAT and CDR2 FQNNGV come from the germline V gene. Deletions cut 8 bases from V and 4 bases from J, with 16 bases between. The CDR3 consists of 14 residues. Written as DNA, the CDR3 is TGTGCCAGCCGAGGCGGGAATCTTGCAGATACGCAGTATTTT. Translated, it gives CASRGGNLADTQYF.

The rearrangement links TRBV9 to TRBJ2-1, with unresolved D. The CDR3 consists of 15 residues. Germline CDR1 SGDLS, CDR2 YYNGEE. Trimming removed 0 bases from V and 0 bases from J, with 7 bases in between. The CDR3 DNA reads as TGTGCCAGCAGCGTAGGTCCTAGCTCCTACAATGAGCAGTTCTTC. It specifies CASSVGPSSYNEQFF.

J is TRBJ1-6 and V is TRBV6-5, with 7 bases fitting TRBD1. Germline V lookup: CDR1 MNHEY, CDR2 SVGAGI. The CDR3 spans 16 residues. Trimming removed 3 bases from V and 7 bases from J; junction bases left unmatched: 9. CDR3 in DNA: TGTGCCAGCAGTTATGCACCGACAGGGCTCAATTCACCCCTCCACTTT. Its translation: CASSYAPTGLNSPLHF.

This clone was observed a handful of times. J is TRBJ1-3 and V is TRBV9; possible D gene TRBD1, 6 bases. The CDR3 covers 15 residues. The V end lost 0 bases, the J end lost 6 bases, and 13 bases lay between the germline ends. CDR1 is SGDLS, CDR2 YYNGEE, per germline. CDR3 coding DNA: TGTGCCAGCAGCGTAGACCTGGGGGGCGAAAACACCATATATTTT. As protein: CASSVDLGGENTIYF. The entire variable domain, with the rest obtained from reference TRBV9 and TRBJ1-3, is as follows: DSGVTQTPKHLITATGQRVTLRCSPRSGDLSVYWYQQSLDQGLQFLIQYYNGEERAKGNILERFSAQQFPDLHSELNLSSLELGDSALYFCASSVDLGGENTIYFGEGSWLTVV.

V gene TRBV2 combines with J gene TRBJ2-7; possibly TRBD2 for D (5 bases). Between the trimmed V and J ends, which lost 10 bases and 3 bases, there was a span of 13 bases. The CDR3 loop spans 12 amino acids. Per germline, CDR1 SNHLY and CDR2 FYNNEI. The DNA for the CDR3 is TGTGCCACCCGGGCGGAGGTCTACGAGCAGTACTTC. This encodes CATRAEVYEQYF.

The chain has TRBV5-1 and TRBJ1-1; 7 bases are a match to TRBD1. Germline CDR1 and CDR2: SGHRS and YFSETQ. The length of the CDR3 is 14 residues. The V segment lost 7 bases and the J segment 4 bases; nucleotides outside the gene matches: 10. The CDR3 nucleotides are TGCGCCAGCGTCCTCGGAGGGGGCATCACTGAAGCTTTCTTT. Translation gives CASVLGGGITEAFF.

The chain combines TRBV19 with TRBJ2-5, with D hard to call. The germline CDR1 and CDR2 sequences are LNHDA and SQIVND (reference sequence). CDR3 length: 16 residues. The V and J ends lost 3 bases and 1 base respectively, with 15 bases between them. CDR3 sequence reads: CASSISAVLIQETQYF. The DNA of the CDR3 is TGTGCCAGTAGTATCTCCGCTGTCCTGATCCAAGAGACCCAGTACTTC.

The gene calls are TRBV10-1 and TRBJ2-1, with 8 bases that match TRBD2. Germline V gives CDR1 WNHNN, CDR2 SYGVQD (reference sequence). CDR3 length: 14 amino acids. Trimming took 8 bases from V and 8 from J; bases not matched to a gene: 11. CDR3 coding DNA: TGCGCCAGCTCGGAAAGCGGGAGTGGCGATGAGCAGTTCTTC. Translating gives CASSESGSGDEQFF.

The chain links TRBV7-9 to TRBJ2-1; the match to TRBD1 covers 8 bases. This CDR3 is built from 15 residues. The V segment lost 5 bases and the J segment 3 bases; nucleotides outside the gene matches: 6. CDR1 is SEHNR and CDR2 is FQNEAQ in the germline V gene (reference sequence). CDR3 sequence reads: CASSPPGQVYNEQFF. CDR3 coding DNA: TGTGCCAGCAGCCCCCCGGGACAGGTCTACAATGAGCAGTTCTTC.

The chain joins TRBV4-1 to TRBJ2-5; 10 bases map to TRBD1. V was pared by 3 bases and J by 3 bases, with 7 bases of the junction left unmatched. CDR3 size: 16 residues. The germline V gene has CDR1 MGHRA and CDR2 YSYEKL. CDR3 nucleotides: TGCGCCAGCAGCCAGGGACAGGGGCGATTTAAAGAGACCCAGTACTTC. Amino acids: CASSQGQGRFKETQYF.

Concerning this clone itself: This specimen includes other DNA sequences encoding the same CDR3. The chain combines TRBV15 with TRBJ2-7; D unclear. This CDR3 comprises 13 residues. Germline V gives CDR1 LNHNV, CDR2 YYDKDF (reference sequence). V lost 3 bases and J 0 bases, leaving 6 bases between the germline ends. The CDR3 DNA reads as TGTGCCACCAGCAGGGTAGACTCCTACGAGCAGTACTTC. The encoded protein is CATSRVDSYEQYF.

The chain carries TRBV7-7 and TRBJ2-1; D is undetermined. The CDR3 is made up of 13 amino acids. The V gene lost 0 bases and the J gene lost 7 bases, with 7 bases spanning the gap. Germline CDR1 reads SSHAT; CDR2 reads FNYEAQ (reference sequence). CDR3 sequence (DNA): TGTGCCAGCAGCTTAGCCCCTCGGAATGAGCAGTTCTTC. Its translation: CASSLAPRNEQFF.

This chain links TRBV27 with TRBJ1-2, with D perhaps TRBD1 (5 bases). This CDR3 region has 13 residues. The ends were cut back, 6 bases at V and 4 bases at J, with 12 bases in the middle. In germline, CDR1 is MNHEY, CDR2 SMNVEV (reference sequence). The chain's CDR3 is CASSPDSRYGYTF. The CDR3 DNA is TGTGCCAGCAGCCCAGACAGCCGCTATGGCTACACCTTC.